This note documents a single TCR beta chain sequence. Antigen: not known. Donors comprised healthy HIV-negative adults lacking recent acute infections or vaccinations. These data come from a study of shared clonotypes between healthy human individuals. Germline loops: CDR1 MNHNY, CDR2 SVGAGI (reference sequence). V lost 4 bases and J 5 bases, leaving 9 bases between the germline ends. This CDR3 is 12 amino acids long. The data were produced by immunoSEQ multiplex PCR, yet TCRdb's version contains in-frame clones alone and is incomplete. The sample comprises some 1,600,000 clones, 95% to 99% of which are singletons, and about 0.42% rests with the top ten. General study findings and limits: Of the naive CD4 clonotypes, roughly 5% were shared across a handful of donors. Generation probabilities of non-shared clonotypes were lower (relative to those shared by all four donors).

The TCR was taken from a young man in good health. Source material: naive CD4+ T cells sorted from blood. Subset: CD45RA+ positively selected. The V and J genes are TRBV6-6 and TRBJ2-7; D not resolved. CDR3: CASSSESHEQYF. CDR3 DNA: TGTGCCAGCAGTTCGGAGAGCCACGAGCAGTACTTC.